This is a list of T cell receptor beta chains from one sample in a study of T cell responses to AZD1222 COVID-19 vaccine. Clones were read by immunoSEQ multiplex PCR, and TCRdb kept only the in-frame ones, dropping some. Here the sample spans tens of thousands of clones, more than 70% being singletons. The source material was peripheral blood, sampled on day 0 of AZD1222 vaccination. These receptors originate from an adult in good health. Each CDR3 is given with its conserved first and last residue. The order of the fields is J gene, D gene, V gene, clone size, CDR3 protein, CDR3 DNA. A D gene is named only where the DNA matches it firmly. Size tells how often a clone was seen (once, few, many) or the class of an expanded clone, and some rows leave it out.

TRBJ1-4	TRBD1	TRBV5-8	NA	CASSSQGARREKLFF	TGTGCCAGCAGCTCGCAGGGGGCGCGGCGCGAAAAACTGTTTTTT
TRBJ2-7	NA	TRBV19	NA	CASSPGTPSVEQYF	TGTGCCAGTAGTCCAGGGACACCTTCGGTCGAGCAGTACTTC
TRBJ1-1	NA	TRBV6-5	NA	CASSYTGSSTEAFF	TGTGCCAGCAGTTATACGGGGAGTAGCACTGAAGCTTTCTTT
TRBJ1-2	NA	TRBV6-5	NA	CATLSTVNYGYTF	TGTGCCACCCTCAGCACAGTGAACTATGGCTACACCTTC
TRBJ2-3	NA	TRBV7-3	NA	CASSRGASTDTQYF	TGTGCCAGCAGCCGTGGCGCTAGCACAGATACGCAGTATTTT
TRBJ2-1	TRBD1	TRBV3-1/TRBV3-2	NA	CASSQKTGSSYNEQFF	TGTGCCAGCAGCCAAAAGACAGGGAGCTCCTACAATGAGCAGTTCTTC
TRBJ2-3	NA	TRBV30	NA	CAWRTVTQVPQYF	TGTGCCTGGAGAACCGTGACCCAGGTCCCGCAGTATTTT
TRBJ2-7	TRBD1	TRBV10-3	once	CAISDRGYEQYF	TGTGCCATCAGCGACAGGGGGTACGAGCAGTACTTC
TRBJ1-1	NA	TRBV9	NA	CASSVATESTEAFF	TGTGCCAGCAGCGTAGCTACAGAGTCAACTGAAGCTTTCTTT
TRBJ1-3	NA	TRBV5-1	NA	CASSLGVGGSSGNTIYF	TGCGCCAGCAGCTTGGGTGTAGGGGGAAGCTCTGGAAACACCATATATTTT
TRBJ2-7	NA	TRBV5-1	once	CASSKDKVVREQYF	TGCGCCAGCAGCAAGGACAAGGTTGTTAGGGAGCAGTACTTC
TRBJ2-2	NA	TRBV7-8	NA	CASSPQFLDGELFF	TGTGCCAGCAGCCCCCAGTTCCTGGACGGGGAGCTGTTTTTT
TRBJ1-1	NA	TRBV2	NA	CASSAGLWDTEAFF	TGTGCCAGCAGTGCGGGGCTGTGGGACACTGAAGCTTTCTTT
TRBJ1-4	NA	TRBV3-1/TRBV3-2	NA	CASSQDQPEKLFF	TGTGCCAGCAGCCAAGACCAGCCTGAAAAACTGTTTTTT